This TCR beta chain was recovered during a study of T-cell reconstitution after alpha-beta-depleted transplantation in children. Unique molecular identifiers were used in preparing the TCRbeta library. TCRdb ran MiXCR on the PCR reads and lists one entry per CDR3 protein. The sample has about 510,000 distinct CDR3 sequences; about an eighth are singletons. Germline-derived CDR1 and CDR2 are KGHSH and LQKENI. Trimming cost V 1 base and J 2 bases, with 8 bases left between them. The CDR3 totals 14 residues. Study-level findings and limits: High day-60 TCRbeta diversity in some patients came from surviving recipient T cells and thymic progenitors. It was reported that alpha-beta T cells came from several hundred expanded graft clones (about two months after transplant). One year post-transplant, T-cell counts and diversity were largely derived from T cells produced anew.

As for this clonotype: Its antigen is still unknown.

Here the sequenced sample was PBMCs, mostly from graft donor cells, taken 180 days after TCRalphabeta/CD19-depleted stem cell transplant. The gene calls are TRBV18 and TRBJ1-1; maybe TRBD1 (6 bases). The clonotype comes from a female patient under 10 years old who had a stem cell transplant for aplastic anemia, so the T cells may come from the graft donor. This chain's CDR3 is CASSPQQGNTEAFF. The CDR3 region has the DNA TGTGCCAGCTCACCACAACAGGGAAACACTGAAGCTTTCTTT.